Below, 23 T cell receptor beta chains from the same sample are listed, as sequenced in a study of blood T cell repertoires in COVID-19. TCRdb keeps only in-frame clones here, not all; method: immunoSEQ multiplex PCR. This table has about 200,000 clones, roughly 86% appearing once. Sequencing was carried out using peripheral blood. These receptors were collected from a woman aged 50 to 60 with active or convalescent COVID-19.

The chain joins TRBV9 to TRBJ1-3, with D uncertain. This CDR3 region has 15 residues. The germline CDR1 and CDR2 sequences are SGDLS and YYNGEE. V was trimmed by 0 bases and J by 0 bases, leaving 7 bases between them. CDR3: CASSVATDSGNTIYF. CDR3 DNA: TGTGCCAGCAGCGTAGCTACAGACTCTGGAAACACCATATATTTT.

The chain recombines TRBV19 with TRBJ2-2; 13 bases fit TRBD2. This CDR3 contains 14 residues. The V and J ends lost 8 bases and 6 bases, in that order; junction bases with no gene match: 3. Per the germline V gene, CDR1 is LNHDA and CDR2 is SQIVND (reference sequence). The CDR3 nucleotides are TGTGCCAGTGGGACTAGCGGGGCGTCCGGGGAGCTGTTTTTT. It yields the protein CASGTSGASGELFF.

The chain joins TRBV28 to TRBJ1-1; D perhaps matches TRBD1 (6 bases). Germline lookup yields CDR1 MDHEN and CDR2 SYDVKM. This CDR3 is 14 amino acids long. The V and J ends lost 6 bases and 1 base respectively, with 12 bases between them. The CDR3 loop is CASSQGQQNTEAFF. As DNA, the CDR3 is TGTGCCAGCAGCCAGGGACAACAGAACACTGAAGCTTTCTTT.

This clone was seen only once. The J gene is TRBJ2-1, the V gene TRBV7-8; TRBD1 aligns across 10 bases. Germline loops: CDR1 SGHVS, CDR2 FQNEAQ. The ends lost 5 bases at V and 3 bases at J; junction bases unmatched: 7. The CDR3 is 16 amino acids. The CDR3, as DNA: TGTGCCAGCAGCCCCATTGGGGACAGGGGCTACAATGAGCAGTTCTTC. This sequence encodes CASSPIGDRGYNEQFF. Based on the CDR3 plus reference TRBV7-8 and TRBJ2-1, the full variable domain is GAGVSQSPRYKVAKRGQDVALRCDPISGHVSLFWYQQALGQGPEFLTYFQNEAQLDKSGLPSDRFFAERPEGSVSTLKIQRTQQEDSAVYLCASSPIGDRGYNEQFFGPGTRLTVL.

The chain joins TRBV19 to TRBJ1-1; tentative D call: TRBD1 (5 bases). The CDR3 sequence is 15 residues long. The V end was cut by 0 bases, the J end by 3 bases, with 11 bases between. In germline, CDR1 is LNHDA, CDR2 SQIVND (reference sequence). Written as DNA, the CDR3 is TGTGCCAGTAGTATAGATCCGGGGGGGGACACTGAAGCTTTCTTT. Translating gives CASSIDPGGDTEAFF.

The chain couples TRBV28 to TRBJ1-3; no reliable D call. Trimming cost V 7 bases and J 0 bases, with 10 bases left between them. CDR1 and CDR2 from the germline V gene are MDHEN and SYDVKM. The CDR3 sequence is 14 residues long. This CDR3 reads CASTRGSSGNTIYF. The CDR3 DNA follows: TGTGCCAGCACTCGAGGGTCCTCTGGAAACACCATATATTTT.

V gene TRBV3-1 (or the pseudogene TRBV3-2) combines with J gene TRBJ2-5, with D possibly being TRBD2 (5 bases). This CDR3 is built from 14 residues. The V and J ends lost 3 bases and 2 bases respectively, with 10 bases between them. Germline values: CDR1 LGHDT, CDR2 YNNKEL (reference sequence). CDR3 sequence (DNA): TGTGCCAGCAGCCACGCAGCGGAGCAAGAGACCCAGTACTTC. Its translation: CASSHAAEQETQYF.

The chain is built from TRBV6-5 and TRBJ2-7, with 9 bases matching TRBD1. CDR3 size: 14 residues. Germline CDR1 is MNHEY and CDR2 is SVGAGI. V lost 6 bases to trimming and J lost 4 bases; unmatched junction nucleotides: 7. CDR3 DNA: TGTGCCAGCAGACCGGGACAGGGAAGGTACGAGCAGTACTTC. Translating it yields CASRPGQGRYEQYF.

CDR3 amino acids: CASSPHETGGYTF. CDR3 DNA sequence: TGTGCCAGCAGCCCTCACGAAACGGGTGGCTACACCTTC. The gene calls are TRBV27 and TRBJ1-2; D not resolved. CDR1 and CDR2 (germline): MNHEY, SMNVEV (reference sequence). Trimming stripped 6 bases from V and 7 bases from J, with 15 bases between. This CDR3 has 13 amino acids.

V usage is TRBV28 and J usage is TRBJ1-5; D remains unclear. Germline CDR1 is MDHEN and CDR2 is SYDVKM. This CDR3 has 14 amino acids. Trimming took off 1 base at V and 2 bases at J, with 6 bases between the two ends. CDR3 coding DNA: TGTGCCAGCAGTTTATCACAGCGCAATCAGCCCCAGCATTTT. This gives the protein CASSLSQRNQPQHF.

The chain is built from TRBV2 and TRBJ2-1, with 12 bases that match TRBD2. V lost 2 bases and J lost 6; bases outside the gene matches: 2. Germline lookup yields CDR1 SNHLY and CDR2 FYNNEI. The CDR3 runs 15 residues. CDR3 sequence: CASSEPGLAGNEQFF. The CDR3 region has the DNA TGTGCCAGCAGTGAACCGGGACTAGCGGGCAATGAGCAGTTCTTC.

This chain connects TRBV28 to TRBJ2-7, with 8 positions matching TRBD1. The CDR3 extends over 13 amino acids. From germline, CDR1 is MDHEN and CDR2 SYDVKM. V was clipped by 8 bases and J by 9 bases; unmatched bases: 12. DNA for the CDR3: TGTGCCAGCGGAGGGACAGGCGAGTATGTGCAGTACGTC. It specifies CASGGTGEYVQYV.

The V gene is TRBV3-1 (or the pseudogene TRBV3-2), the J gene TRBJ1-4, with D unresolved. Germline CDR1 and CDR2: LGHDT and YNNKEL (reference sequence). V was cut by 0 bases and J by 7 bases, with 6 bases left in between. The CDR3 extends over 13 amino acids. DNA of the CDR3: TGTGCCAGCAGCCAAGATCGAGGTGAAAAACTGTTTTTT. Protein: CASSQDRGEKLFF.

The chain employs TRBV5-1 and TRBJ2-1; 7 bases align to TRBD2. Germline loops: CDR1 SGHRS, CDR2 YFSETQ. With V trimmed by 7 bases and J by 0 bases, 10 bases remained unmatched. CDR3 length equals 16 residues. The DNA for the CDR3 is TGCGCCAGCTCTCCGGGCGGGAGTCACTCCTACAATGAGCAGTTCTTC. It translates to CASSPGGSHSYNEQFF.

The gene calls are TRBV5-4 and TRBJ2-2, with 9 bases matching TRBD2. V dropped 0 bases and J dropped 5; count of bases not matched to a gene: 2. The CDR3 consists of 15 residues. Germline CDR1 SGHNT, CDR2 YYREEE (reference sequence). CDR3 DNA: TGTGCCAGCAGCTTGGGACTAGCGGTGACCGGGGAGCTGTTTTTT. As protein: CASSLGLAVTGELFF. Variable domain in full (rest from reference TRBV5-4 and TRBJ2-2): ETGVTQSPTHLIKTRGQQVTLRCSSQSGHNTVSWYQQALGQGPQFIFQYYREEENGRGNFPPRFSGLQFPNYSSELNVNALELDDSALYLCASSLGLAVTGELFFGEGSRLTVL.

As for this clone: The sample contains more than one DNA sequence encoding this CDR3. In DNA form, the CDR3 reads TGTGCCAGCAGTTCCCTCTATGGCTACACCTTC. It encodes CASSSLYGYTF. The chain uses TRBV28 and TRBJ1-2; the D is unclear. V was cut by 4 bases and J by 4 bases, with 4 bases left in between. The V gene's germline CDR1 is MDHEN and CDR2 SYDVKM. This CDR3 is 11 amino acids long.

The chain has TRBV19 and TRBJ2-2; 7 bases fit TRBD2. The CDR3 has 16 amino acids. The germline V gene encodes CDR1 LNHDA and CDR2 SQIVND (reference sequence). V shed 6 bases and J 4 bases; nucleotides not matched to a gene: 11. CDR3: CASSPNGGTITGELFF. CDR3 sequence (DNA): TGTGCCAGTAGCCCCAACGGGGGGACTATCACCGGGGAGCTGTTTTTT.

The chain combines TRBV5-5 with TRBJ1-1; D ambiguous. The CDR3 spans 14 residues. Between the trimmed V and J ends, which lost 2 bases and 5 bases, there was a span of 13 bases. CDR1 and CDR2 (germline): SGHKS, YYEKEE (reference sequence). Here the CDR3 DNA reads TGTGCCAGCAGCTTTCGTGGGAGCGAGACTGAAGCTTTCTTT. Its protein product is CASSFRGSETEAFF. Variable domain in full (rest from reference TRBV5-5 and TRBJ1-1): DAGVTQSPTHLIKTRGQQVTLRCSPISGHKSVSWYQQVLGQGPQFIFQYYEKEERGRGNFPDRFSARQFPNYSSELNVNALLLGDSALYLCASSFRGSETEAFFGQGTRLTVV.

The chain is built from TRBV6-5 and TRBJ2-2; 9 bases map to TRBD1. Germline V CDR1 and CDR2: MNHEY, SVGAGI. Germline trimming cut 8 bases from V and 5 bases from J; bases unmatched to any gene: 6. CDR3 size: 14 residues. CDR3 region: CASSRDRGTGELFF. CDR3 DNA: TGTGCCAGCTCGAGAGACAGGGGGACCGGGGAGCTGTTTTTT.

The V gene is TRBV29-1, the J gene TRBJ2-7; D ambiguous. The CDR3 has 14 amino acids. Germline V gives CDR1 SQVTM, CDR2 ANQGSEA. Trimming pared 0 bases from V and 2 bases from J, leaving 11 bases between. The DNA for the CDR3 is TGCAGCGTTGAAGAGGGCAGTCCAACCTACGAGCAGTACGTC. This encodes CSVEEGSPTYEQYV.

This clone was recorded only once. CDR3 sequence: CATIKDGGTYEQYF. The CDR3 coding sequence is TGTGCCACCATAAAGGACGGAGGGACTTACGAGCAGTACTTC. The V and J genes are TRBV15 and TRBJ2-7; D might be TRBD2 (6 bases). Germline V CDR1 and CDR2: LNHNV, YYDKDF (reference sequence). This CDR3 is built from 14 residues. V lost 7 bases and J lost 4, with 17 bases in between.

This chain uses TRBV11-3 with TRBJ2-5; D is possibly TRBD2 (5 bases). The germline gives CDR1 SGHNT, CDR2 YENEEA. This CDR3 is 15 amino acids long. The V gene lost 1 base and the J gene lost 0 bases, with 9 bases spanning the gap. The CDR3 DNA follows: TGTGCCAGCAGCTTAGGTTCGGGATACCAAGAGACCCAGTACTTC. Its translation is CASSLGSGYQETQYF.

This rearrangement joins TRBV18 to TRBJ2-2, with TRBD1 matching 8 bases. The germline V gene has CDR1 KGHSH and CDR2 LQKENI. This CDR3 has 14 residues. With V trimmed by 9 bases and J by 1 base, 4 bases remained unmatched. CDR3 sequence: CASEGTGNTGELFF. The CDR3 DNA reads as TGTGCCAGTGAGGGGACAGGGAACACCGGGGAGCTGTTTTTT.